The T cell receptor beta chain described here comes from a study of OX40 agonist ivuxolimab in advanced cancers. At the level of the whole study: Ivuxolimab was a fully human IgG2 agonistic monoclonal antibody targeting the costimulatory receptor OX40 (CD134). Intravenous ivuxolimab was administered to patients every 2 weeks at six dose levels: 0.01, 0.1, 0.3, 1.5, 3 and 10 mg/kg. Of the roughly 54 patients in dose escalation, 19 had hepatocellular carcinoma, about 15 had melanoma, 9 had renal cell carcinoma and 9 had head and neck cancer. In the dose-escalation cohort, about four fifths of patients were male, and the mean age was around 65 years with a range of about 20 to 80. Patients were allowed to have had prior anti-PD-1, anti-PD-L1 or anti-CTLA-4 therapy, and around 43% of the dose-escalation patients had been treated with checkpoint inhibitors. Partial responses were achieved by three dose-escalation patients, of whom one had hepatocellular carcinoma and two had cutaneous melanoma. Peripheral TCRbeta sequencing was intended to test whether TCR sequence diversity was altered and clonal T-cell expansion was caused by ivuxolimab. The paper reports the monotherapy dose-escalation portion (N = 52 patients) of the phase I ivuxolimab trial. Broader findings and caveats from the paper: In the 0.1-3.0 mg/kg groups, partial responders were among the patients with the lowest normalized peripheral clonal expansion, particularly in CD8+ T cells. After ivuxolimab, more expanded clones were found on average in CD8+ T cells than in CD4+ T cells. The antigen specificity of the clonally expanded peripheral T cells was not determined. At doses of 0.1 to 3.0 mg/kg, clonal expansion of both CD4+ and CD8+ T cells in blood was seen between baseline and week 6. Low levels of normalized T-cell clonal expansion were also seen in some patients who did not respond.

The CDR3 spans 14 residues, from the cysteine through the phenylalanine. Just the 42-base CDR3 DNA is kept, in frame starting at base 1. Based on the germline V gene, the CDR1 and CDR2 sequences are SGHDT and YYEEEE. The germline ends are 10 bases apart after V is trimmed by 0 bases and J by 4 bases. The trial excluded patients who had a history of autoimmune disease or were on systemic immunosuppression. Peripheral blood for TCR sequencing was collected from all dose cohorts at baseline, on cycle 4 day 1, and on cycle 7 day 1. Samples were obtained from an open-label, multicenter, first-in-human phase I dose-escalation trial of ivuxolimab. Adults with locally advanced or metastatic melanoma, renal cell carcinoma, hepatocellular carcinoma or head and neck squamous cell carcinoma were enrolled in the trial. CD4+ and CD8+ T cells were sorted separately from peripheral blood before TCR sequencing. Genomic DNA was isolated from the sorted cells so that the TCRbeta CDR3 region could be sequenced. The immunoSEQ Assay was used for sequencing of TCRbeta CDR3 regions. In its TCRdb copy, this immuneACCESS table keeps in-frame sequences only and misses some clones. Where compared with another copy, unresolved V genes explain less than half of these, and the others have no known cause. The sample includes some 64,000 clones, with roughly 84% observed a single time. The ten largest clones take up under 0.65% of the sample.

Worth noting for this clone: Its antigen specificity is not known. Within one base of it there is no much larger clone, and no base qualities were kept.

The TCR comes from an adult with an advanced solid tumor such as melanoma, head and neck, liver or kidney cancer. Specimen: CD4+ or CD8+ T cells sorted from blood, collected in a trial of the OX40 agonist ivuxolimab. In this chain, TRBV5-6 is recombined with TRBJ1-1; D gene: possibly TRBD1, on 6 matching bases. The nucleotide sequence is TGTGCCAGCAGCTTGGCCGGGGGGCTCACTGAAGCTTTCTTT. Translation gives CASSLAGGLTEAFF. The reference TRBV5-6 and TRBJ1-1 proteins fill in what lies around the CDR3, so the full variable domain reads DAGVTQSPTHLIKTRGQQVTLRCSPKSGHDTVSWYQQALGQGPQFIFQYYEEEERQRGNFPDRFSGHQFPNYSSELNVNALLLGDSALYLCASSLAGGLTEAFFGQGTRLTVV.